These T cell receptor beta chains were read from a single sample in a study of blood T cell repertoires in COVID-19. Sequencing used immunoSEQ multiplex PCR; TCRdb keeps in-frame clones, though not all of them. The table shows 20,000 to 30,000 clones, with approximately 88% occurring only once. Material: peripheral blood. Every receptor here comes from a man between 65 and 80 years old with COVID-19, enrolled during active disease. Both conserved end residues are part of each CDR3. The D gene is left open where the match is weak. Clone size is not always given. Where it is, it says once, few, many or a class for expanded clones.

length | D | size | J | V | DNA | CDR3
13 | TRBD2 | . | TRBJ2-1 | TRBV2 | TGTGCCAGCAGTGAATCGGGGGGAGGTGAGCAGTTCTTC | CASSESGGGEQFF
19 | . | . | TRBJ2-1 | TRBV4-1 | TGCGCCAGCAGCCAAGAGAGTCTAAAGGGACTCAGCTCCTACAATGAGCAGTTCTTC | CASSQESLKGLSSYNEQFF
14 | TRBD1 | . | TRBJ2-1 | TRBV2 | TGTGCCAGCCATGGGTTGGGACAGTACAATGAGCAGTTCTTC | CASHGLGQYNEQFF
14 | . | . | TRBJ1-2 | TRBV19 | TGTGCCAGTAGCGAGCAACGGAGGGCAGGGAGCTACACCTTC | CASSEQRRAGSYTF
17 | . | . | TRBJ1-2 | TRBV7-9 | TGTGCCAGCAGCTTAGACTCCTCCCAGCGGACAGTCTATGGCTACACCTTC | CASSLDSSQRTVYGYTF
14 | TRBD1 | . | TRBJ2-1 | TRBV5-1 | TGCGCCAGCACCCGGGGGACAGGGGGTAATGAGCAGTTCTTC | CASTRGTGGNEQFF
16 | TRBD2 | . | TRBJ2-2 | TRBV3-1/TRBV3-2 | TGTGCCAGCAGCCAAGGACTAGCGTCGAACACCGGGGAGCTGTTTTTT | CASSQGLASNTGELFF
13 | TRBD2 | . | TRBJ2-1 | TRBV6-4 | TGTGCCACCCCTCAGGGACTAGCAAGTGAGCAGTTCTTC | CATPQGLASEQFF
13 | . | . | TRBJ2-7 | TRBV5-4 | TGTGCCAGCAGCATTTTGGAGGGGCCCGAGCAGTACTTC | CASSILEGPEQYF
16 | . | . | TRBJ2-1 | TRBV7-9 | TGTGCCAGCAGCTTCCCCCTCGGACAGGAGGGCACGGGGCAGTTCTTC | CASSFPLGQEGTGQFF
16 | TRBD1 | . | TRBJ1-5 | TRBV7-2 | TGTGCCAGCAGCCCAAATGACAGGGGTAACTATCAGCCCCAGCATTTT | CASSPNDRGNYQPQHF
14 | . | . | TRBJ2-5 | TRBV6-6 | TGTGCCAGCCGAGGGAGTATCAGCCAAGAGACCCAGTACTTC | CASRGSISQETQYF
19 | TRBD2 | . | TRBJ2-4 | TRBV11-2 | TGTGCCAGCAGCTTAGTGGGGACTACCCGATCGTTAGCCAAAAACATTCAGTACTTC | CASSLVGTTRSLAKNIQYF
12 | TRBD1 | . | TRBJ2-1 | TRBV19 | TGTGCCAGTAGAATCCGGGACAGGGAGCAGTTCTTC | CASRIRDREQFF
15 | TRBD1 | . | TRBJ1-2 | TRBV11-2 | TGTGCCAGCAGCTTAGGACAGGGAGTGGTCTATGGCTACACCTTC | CASSLGQGVVYGYTF
12 | . | few | TRBJ2-2 | TRBV10-1 | TGCGCCAGCAGGCAGAGGACCGGGGAGCTGTTTTTT | CASRQRTGELFF
15 | . | . | TRBJ1-1 | TRBV5-4 | TGTGCCAGCAGCTTGGGAGGGAACCTTAACACTGAAGCTTTCTTT | CASSLGGNLNTEAFF
13 | . | . | TRBJ2-1 | TRBV27 | TGTGCCAGCAGTTTCGACTTGATTAATGAGCAGTTCTTC | CASSFDLINEQFF
12 | TRBD1 | once | TRBJ1-2 | TRBV29-1 | TGCAGCGCCCTACAGGGGAACTATGGCTACACCTTC | CSALQGNYGYTF
15 | . | . | TRBJ2-2 | TRBV30 | TGTGCCTGGAGTGATCTAGGAACAAACACCGGGGAGCTGTTTTTT | CAWSDLGTNTGELFF
17 | TRBD1 | . | TRBJ1-2 | TRBV19 | TGTGCCAGTAGTATGGGGGCGACAGGGAAAATGGGTAATGGCTACACCTTC | CASSMGATGKMGNGYTF
14 | TRBD2 | . | TRBJ2-1 | TRBV27 | TGTGCCAGCAGTTTGCCGGGACTAGCCCATGAGCAGTTCTTC | CASSLPGLAHEQFF
14 | . | . | TRBJ1-1 | TRBV6-1 | TGTGCCAGCAGTGACAGGTTGGGGAACACTGAAGCTTTCTTT | CASSDRLGNTEAFF
17 | . | . | TRBJ2-7 | TRBV21-1 | TGTGCCAGCAGCAAAGCTCAGACTGGCCTGAGCTCCTACGAGCAGTACTTC | CASSKAQTGLSSYEQYF
13 | . | . | TRBJ2-1 | TRBV12-3/TRBV12-4 | TGTGCCAGCAGTTTAGTAGGGAGGCATGAGCAGTTCTTC | CASSLVGRHEQFF
14 | . | . | TRBJ2-7 | TRBV21-1 | TGTGCCAGCAGCAGTTACAGGATCTCCTACGAGCAGTACTTC | CASSSYRISYEQYF
16 | TRBD2 | . | TRBJ2-3 | TRBV5-1 | TGCGCCAGCAGCGCCGGGACTAGCGGGGGCACAGATACGCAGTATTTT | CASSAGTSGGTDTQYF
16 | . | . | TRBJ1-4 | TRBV4-1 | TGCGCCAGCAGCCAAGATTTGGGCAGGTTGGAAGAAAAACTGTTTTTT | CASSQDLGRLEEKLFF
15 | TRBD1 | . | TRBJ1-5 | TRBV5-8 | TGTGCCAGCAGCACCGGGACAGGGGATGGGCAGCCCCAGCATTTT | CASSTGTGDGQPQHF
17 | . | . | TRBJ2-6 | TRBV9 | TGTGCCAGCAGCTCAGGGGCAGGGGAAGCTGGGGCCAACGTCCTGACTTTC | CASSSGAGEAGANVLTF
13 | . | . | TRBJ2-7 | TRBV18 | TGTGCCAGCTCACCTGACAACTCCTACGAGCAGTACTTC | CASSPDNSYEQYF
15 | . | . | TRBJ2-1 | TRBV19 | TGTGCCAGTAGTATAGCCAGCGGAGATAACAATGAGCAGTTCTTC | CASSIASGDNNEQFF
11 | . | . | TRBJ2-5 | TRBV20-1 | TGCAGTGCTAGAAAGGGGGAGACCCAGTACTTC | CSARKGETQYF
15 | TRBD2 | few | TRBJ2-5 | TRBV19 | TGTGCCAGTAGTCCCGGACTAGGCAGAGGAGAGACCCAGTACTTC | CASSPGLGRGETQYF
16 | . | . | TRBJ1-5 | TRBV18 | TGTGCCAGCTCACCATCGGAGGGTAACCGCAATCAGCCCCAGCATTTT | CASSPSEGNRNQPQHF
15 | TRBD1 | once | TRBJ1-2 | TRBV29-1 | TGCAGCGTTTTTGGGACAGTATTAGAACGAGGTGGCTACACCTTC | CSVFGTVLERGGYTF